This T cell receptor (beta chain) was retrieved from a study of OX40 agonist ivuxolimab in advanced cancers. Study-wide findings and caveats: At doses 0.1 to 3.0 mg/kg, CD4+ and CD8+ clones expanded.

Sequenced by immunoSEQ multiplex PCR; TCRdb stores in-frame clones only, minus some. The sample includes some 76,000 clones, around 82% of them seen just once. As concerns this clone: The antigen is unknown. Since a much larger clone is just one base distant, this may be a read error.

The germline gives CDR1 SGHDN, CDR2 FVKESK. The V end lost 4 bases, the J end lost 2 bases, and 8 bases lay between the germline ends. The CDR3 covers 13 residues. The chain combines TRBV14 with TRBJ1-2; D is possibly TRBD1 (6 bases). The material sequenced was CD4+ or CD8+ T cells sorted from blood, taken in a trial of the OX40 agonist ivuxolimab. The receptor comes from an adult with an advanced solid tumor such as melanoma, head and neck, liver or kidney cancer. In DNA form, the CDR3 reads TGTGCCAGCAGCCCCACAGGGAACTATGGCTACACCTTC. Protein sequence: CASSPTGNYGYTF.